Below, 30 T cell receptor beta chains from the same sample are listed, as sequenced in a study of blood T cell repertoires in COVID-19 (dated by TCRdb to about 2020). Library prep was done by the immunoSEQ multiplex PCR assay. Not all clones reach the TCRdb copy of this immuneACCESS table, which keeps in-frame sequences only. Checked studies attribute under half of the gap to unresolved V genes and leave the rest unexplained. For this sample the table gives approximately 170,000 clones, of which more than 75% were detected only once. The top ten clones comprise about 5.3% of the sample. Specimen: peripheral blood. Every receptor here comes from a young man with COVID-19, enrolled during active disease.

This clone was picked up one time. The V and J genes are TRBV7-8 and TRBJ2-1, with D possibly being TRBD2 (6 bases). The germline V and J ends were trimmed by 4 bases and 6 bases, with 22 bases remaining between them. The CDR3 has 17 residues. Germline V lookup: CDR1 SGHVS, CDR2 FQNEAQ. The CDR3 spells CASSSVTSTERINEQFF. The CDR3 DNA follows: TGTGCCAGCAGCTCCGTAACTAGCACCGAACGGATCAATGAGCAGTTCTTC.

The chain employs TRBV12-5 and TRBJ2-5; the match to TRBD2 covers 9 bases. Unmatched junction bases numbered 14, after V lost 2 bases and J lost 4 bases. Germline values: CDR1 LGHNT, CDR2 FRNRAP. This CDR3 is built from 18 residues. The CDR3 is CASGLPTGIAGVTETQYF. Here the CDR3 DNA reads TGTGCTAGTGGTTTGCCAACCGGGATAGCGGGAGTCACAGAGACCCAGTACTTC.

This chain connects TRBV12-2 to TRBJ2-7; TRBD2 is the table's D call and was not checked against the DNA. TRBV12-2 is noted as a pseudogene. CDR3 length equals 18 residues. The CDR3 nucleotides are TGTGCAAGTCGCTTAAGGGTCGGGGGGCGCCGAGCGGGATACGAGCAGTACTTC. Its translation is CASRLRVGGRRAGYEQYF.

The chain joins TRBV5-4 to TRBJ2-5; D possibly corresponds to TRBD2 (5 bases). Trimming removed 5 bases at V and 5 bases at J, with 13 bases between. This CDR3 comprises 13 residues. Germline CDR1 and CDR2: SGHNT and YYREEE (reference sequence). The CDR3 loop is CASRHKERETQYF. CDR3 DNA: TGTGCCAGCAGGCATAAGGAGCGGGAGACCCAGTACTTC.

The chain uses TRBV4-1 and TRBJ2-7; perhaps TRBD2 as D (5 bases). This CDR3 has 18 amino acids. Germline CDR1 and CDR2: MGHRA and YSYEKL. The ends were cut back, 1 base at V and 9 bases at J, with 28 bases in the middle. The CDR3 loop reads CASSQGLPLIRQGGLQYF. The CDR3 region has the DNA TGCGCCAGCAGCCAAGGCCTCCCCCTCATCAGACAAGGAGGCTTGCAGTACTTC.

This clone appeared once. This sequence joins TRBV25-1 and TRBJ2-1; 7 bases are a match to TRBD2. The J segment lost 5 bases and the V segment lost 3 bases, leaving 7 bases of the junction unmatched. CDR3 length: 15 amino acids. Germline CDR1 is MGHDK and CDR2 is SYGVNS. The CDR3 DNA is TGTGCCAGCAGTGACCCGGGCGCGGGGGACAATGAGCAGTTCTTC. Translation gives CASSDPGAGDNEQFF.

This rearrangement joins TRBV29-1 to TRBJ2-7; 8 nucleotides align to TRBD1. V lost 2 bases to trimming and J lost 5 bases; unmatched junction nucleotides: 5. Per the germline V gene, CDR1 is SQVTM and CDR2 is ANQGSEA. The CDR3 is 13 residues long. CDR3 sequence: CSVELDRVNEQYF. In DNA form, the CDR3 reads TGCAGCGTTGAACTGGACAGGGTGAACGAGCAGTACTTC.

The CDR3 DNA reads TGTGCCAGCAGTTTGACAGGGCTTCAGCCCCAGCATTTT. Translated, it gives CASSLTGLQPQHF. The chain carries TRBV12-3 or TRBV12-4 and TRBJ1-5; TRBD1 matches at 7 bases. The CDR3 length is 13 residues. V trimming: 3 bases; J trimming: 6 bases; junction bases outside the gene matches: 2.

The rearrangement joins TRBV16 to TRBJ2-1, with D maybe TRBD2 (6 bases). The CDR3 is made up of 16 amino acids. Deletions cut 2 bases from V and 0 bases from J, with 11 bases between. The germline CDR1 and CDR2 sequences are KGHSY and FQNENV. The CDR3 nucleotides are TGTGCCAGCAGCCAACCGGGACTCAGCTCCTACAATGAGCAGTTCTTC. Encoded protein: CASSQPGLSSYNEQFF.

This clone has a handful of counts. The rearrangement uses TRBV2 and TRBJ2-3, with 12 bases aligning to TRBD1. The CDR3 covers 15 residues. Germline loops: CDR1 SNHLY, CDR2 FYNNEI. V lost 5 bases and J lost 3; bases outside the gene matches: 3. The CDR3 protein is CASSRDRGLTDTQYF. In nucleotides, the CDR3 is TGTGCCAGCAGTAGGGACAGGGGGCTGACAGATACGCAGTATTTT. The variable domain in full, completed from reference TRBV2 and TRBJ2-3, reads EPEVTQTPSHQVTQMGQEVILRCVPISNHLYFYWYRQILGQKVEFLVSFYNNEISEKSEIFDDQFSVERPDGSNFTLKIRSTKLEDSAMYFCASSRDRGLTDTQYFGPGTRLTVL.

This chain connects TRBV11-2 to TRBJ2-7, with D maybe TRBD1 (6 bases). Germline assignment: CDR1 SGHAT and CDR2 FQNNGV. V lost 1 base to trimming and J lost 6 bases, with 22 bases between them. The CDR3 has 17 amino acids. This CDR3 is CASSLARLGTRVAEQYF. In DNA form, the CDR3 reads TGTGCCAGCAGCTTAGCTCGTCTCGGGACAAGAGTGGCCGAGCAGTACTTC.

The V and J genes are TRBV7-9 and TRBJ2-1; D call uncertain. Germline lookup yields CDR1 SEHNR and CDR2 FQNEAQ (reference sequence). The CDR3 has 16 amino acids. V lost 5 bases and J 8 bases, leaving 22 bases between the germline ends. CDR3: CASSQIKDALGDEQFF. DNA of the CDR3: TGTGCCAGCAGCCAGATTAAAGACGCTCTGGGCGATGAGCAGTTCTTC.

The CDR3 DNA is TGTGCCAGTAGCCAAAGTCGCCGGGACAGGGGATACGGCTACACCTTC. It translates to CASSQSRRDRGYGYTF. This rearrangement joins TRBV19 to TRBJ1-2, with 10 bases identical to TRBD1. J gave up 8 bases and V 6 bases, and 15 bases lay outside the gene matches. The germline V gene encodes CDR1 LNHDA and CDR2 SQIVND (reference sequence). This CDR3 region has 16 residues.

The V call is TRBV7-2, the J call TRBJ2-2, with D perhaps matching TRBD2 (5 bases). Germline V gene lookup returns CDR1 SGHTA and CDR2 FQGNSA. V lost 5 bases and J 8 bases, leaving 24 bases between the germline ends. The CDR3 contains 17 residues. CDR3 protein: CASSGSVGGLFNGELFF. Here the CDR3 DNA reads TGTGCCAGCAGCGGATCCGTCGGAGGTCTATTTAATGGGGAGCTGTTTTTT.

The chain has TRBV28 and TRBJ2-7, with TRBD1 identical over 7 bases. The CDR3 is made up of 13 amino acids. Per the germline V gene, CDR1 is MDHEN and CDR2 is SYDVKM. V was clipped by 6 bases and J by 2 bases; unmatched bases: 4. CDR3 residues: CASRPGQTYEQYF. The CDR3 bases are TGTGCCAGCAGACCGGGACAGACCTACGAGCAGTACTTC.

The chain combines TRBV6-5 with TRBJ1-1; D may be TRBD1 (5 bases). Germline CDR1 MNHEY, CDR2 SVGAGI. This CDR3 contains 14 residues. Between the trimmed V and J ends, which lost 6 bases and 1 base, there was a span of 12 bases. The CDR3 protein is CASRLREGNTEAFF. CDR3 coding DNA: TGTGCCAGCAGACTCAGGGAGGGGAACACTGAAGCTTTCTTT.

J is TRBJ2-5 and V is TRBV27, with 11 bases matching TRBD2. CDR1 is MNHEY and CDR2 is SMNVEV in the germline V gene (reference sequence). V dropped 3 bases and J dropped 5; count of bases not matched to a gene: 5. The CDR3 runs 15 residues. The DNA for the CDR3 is TGTGCCAGCAGTTTTATAGCGGGAGGGTCTGAGACCCAGTACTTC. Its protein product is CASSFIAGGSETQYF.

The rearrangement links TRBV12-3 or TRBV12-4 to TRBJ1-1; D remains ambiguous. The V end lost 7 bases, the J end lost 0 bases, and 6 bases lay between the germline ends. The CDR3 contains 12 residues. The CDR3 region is CASTPVNTEAFF. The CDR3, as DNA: TGTGCCAGCACCCCAGTGAACACTGAAGCTTTCTTT.

Here the CDR3 DNA reads TGCGCCAGCAGCTTGGATAGCCAGAGCTATGGCTACACCTTC. This codes for CASSLDSQSYGYTF. V usage is TRBV5-1 and J usage is TRBJ1-2; no reliable D call. The V end lost 0 bases, the J end lost 4 bases, and 10 bases lay between the germline ends. Germline values: CDR1 SGHRS, CDR2 YFSETQ. The CDR3 has 14 amino acids.

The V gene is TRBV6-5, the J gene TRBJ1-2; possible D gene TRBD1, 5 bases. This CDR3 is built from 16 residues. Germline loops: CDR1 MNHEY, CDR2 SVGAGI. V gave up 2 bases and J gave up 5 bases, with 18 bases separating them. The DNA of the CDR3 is TGTGCCAGCAGTTACCGGAGGGCCTCGGGGCGGTATGGCTACACCTTC. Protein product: CASSYRRASGRYGYTF.

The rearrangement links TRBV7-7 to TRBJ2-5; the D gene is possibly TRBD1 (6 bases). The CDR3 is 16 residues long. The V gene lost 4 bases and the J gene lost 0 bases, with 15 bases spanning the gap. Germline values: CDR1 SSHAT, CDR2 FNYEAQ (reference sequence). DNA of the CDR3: TGTGCCAGCAGCTACCGTCTCCGGGACAACCAAGAGACCCAGTACTTC. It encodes CASSYRLRDNQETQYF.

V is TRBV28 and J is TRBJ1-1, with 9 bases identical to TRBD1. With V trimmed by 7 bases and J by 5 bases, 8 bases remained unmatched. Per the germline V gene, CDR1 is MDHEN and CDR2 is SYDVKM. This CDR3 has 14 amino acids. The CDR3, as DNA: TGTGCCAGCACCGACAGGGGGTTGAGGACTGAAGCTTTCTTT. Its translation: CASTDRGLRTEAFF.

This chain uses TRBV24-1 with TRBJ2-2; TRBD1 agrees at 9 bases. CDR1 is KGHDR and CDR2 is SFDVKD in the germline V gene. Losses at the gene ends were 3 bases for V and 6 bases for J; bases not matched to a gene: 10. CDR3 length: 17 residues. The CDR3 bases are TGTGCCACCAGTGATATCCTACAGGGGGCGATTTCCGGGGAGCTGTTTTTT. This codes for CATSDILQGAISGELFF.

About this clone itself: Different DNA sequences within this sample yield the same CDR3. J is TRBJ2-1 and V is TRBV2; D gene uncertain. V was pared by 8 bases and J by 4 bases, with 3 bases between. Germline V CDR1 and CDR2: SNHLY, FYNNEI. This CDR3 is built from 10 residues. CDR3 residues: CASLYNEQFF. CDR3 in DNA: TGTGCCAGCTTATACAATGAGCAGTTCTTC. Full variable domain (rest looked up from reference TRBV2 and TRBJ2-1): EPEVTQTPSHQVTQMGQEVILRCVPISNHLYFYWYRQILGQKVEFLVSFYNNEISEKSEIFDDQFSVERPDGSNFTLKIRSTKLEDSAMYFCASLYNEQFFGPGTRLTVL.

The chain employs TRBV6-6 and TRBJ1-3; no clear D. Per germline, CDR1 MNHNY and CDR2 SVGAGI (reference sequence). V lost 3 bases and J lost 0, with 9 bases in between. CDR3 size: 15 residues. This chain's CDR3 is CASSYVPSSGNTIYF. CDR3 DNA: TGTGCCAGCAGTTATGTTCCCAGCTCTGGAAACACCATATATTTT.

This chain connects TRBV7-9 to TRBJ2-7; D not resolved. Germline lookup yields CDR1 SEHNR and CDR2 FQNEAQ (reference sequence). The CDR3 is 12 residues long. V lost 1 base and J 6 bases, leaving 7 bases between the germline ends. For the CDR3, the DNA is TGTGCCAGCAGCTTAGTAACGGTCGAGCAGTACTTC. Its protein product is CASSLVTVEQYF.

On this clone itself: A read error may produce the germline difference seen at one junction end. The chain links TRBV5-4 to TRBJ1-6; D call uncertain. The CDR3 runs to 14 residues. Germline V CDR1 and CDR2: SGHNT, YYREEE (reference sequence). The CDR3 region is CASSLRIDSSPLHF. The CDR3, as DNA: TGTGCCAGCAGCTTGAGGATCGACTCTTCACCCCTCCATTTT.

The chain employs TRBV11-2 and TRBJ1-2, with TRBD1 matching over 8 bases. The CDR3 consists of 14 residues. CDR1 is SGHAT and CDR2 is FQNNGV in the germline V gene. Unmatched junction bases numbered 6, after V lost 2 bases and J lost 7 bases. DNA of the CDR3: TGTGCCAGCAGCTTATGGGACAGGATGGGTGGCTACACCTTC. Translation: CASSLWDRMGGYTF.

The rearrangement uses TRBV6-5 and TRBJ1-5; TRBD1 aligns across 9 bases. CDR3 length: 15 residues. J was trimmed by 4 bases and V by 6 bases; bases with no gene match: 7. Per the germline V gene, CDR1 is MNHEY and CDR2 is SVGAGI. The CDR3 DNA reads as TGTGCCAGCAGAAGACCGGGACAGGGAAATCAGCCCCAGCATTTT. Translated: CASRRPGQGNQPQHF.

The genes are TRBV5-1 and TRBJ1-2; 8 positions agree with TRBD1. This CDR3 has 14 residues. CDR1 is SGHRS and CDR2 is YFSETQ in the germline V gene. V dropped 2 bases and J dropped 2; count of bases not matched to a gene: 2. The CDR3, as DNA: TGCGCCAGCAGCTTCGGACAGGGAAACTATGGCTACACCTTC. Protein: CASSFGQGNYGYTF.